One T cell receptor (beta chain) is described in this entry. Its antigen is unknown. This entry belongs to a study of T cell repertoires in cytomegalovirus infection. In the study overall: In public TCR beta signatures, there were indications of both CMV infection and matching HLA type.

The study, taken as a whole, reports: Ex vivo, HLA-C-restricted CMV-specific TCR beta clonotypes prevailed over the rest of the response. Using cumulative public TCR beta family frequency, the authors identified those who carried CMV together with the relevant HLA.

Germline V gene data show CDR1 as MNHEY and CDR2 as SVGEGT. This CDR3 contains 13 residues. V was shortened by 7 bases and J by 4 bases, with 11 bases between the two germline ends. One entry per CDR3 protein results from TCRdb running MiXCR on the reads. The data show approximately 170,000 distinct CDR3 sequences, with 17% seen just once and under 20% held by the top ten. The sample taken for sequencing was CD8+ T cells from PBMCs. This TCR came from a human donor in good health (CMV status not recorded). Some clones in this sample may be carry-over from other donors' samples. The chain links TRBV6-2 or TRBV6-3 to TRBJ2-1, with D maybe TRBD1 (5 bases). CDR3 in amino acids: CASTAHRYNEQFF. The CDR3 DNA reads as TGTGCCAGCACCGCTCACAGGTACAATGAGCAGTTCTTC.